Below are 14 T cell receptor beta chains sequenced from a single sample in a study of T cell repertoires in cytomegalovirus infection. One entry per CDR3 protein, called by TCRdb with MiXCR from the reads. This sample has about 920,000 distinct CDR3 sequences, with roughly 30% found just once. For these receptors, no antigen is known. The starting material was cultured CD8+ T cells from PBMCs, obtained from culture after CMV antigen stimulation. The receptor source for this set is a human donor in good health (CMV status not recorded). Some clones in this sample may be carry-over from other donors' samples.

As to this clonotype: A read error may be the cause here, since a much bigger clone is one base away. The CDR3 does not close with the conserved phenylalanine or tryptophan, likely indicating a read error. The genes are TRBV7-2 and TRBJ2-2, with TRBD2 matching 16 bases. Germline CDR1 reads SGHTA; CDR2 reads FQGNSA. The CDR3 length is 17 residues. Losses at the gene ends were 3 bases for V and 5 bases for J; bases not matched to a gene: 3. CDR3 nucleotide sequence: TGTGCCAGCAGCTTCGGGACTAGCGGGGGGGTTACCGGGGAGCTGTTTTCT. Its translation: CASSFGTSGGVTGELFS.

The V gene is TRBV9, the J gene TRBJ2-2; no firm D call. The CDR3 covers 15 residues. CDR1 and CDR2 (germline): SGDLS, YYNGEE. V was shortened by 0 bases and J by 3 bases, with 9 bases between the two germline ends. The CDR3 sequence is CASSVAGLDTGELFF. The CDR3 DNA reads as TGTGCCAGCAGCGTAGCGGGCCTTGACACCGGGGAGCTGTTTTTT.

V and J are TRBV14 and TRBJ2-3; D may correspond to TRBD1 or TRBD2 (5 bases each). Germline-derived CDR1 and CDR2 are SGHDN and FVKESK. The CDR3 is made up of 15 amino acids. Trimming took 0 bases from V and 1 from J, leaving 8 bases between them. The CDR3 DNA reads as TGTGCCAGCAGCCAAGAAGTGGGGGGCACAGATACGCAGTATTTT. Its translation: CASSQEVGGTDTQYF.

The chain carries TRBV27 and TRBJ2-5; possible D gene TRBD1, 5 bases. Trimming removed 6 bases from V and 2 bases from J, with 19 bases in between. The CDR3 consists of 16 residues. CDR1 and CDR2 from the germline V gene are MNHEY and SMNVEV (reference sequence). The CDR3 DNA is TGTGCCAGCAGCCCGGGTATGTGGGGCGTACAAGAGACCCAGTACTTC. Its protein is CASSPGMWGVQETQYF.

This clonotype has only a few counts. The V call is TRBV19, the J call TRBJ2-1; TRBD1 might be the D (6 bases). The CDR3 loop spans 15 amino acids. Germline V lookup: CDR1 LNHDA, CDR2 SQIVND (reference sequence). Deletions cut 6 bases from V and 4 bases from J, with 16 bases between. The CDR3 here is CASSTGTNSYNEQFF. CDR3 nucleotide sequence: TGTGCCAGTAGCACCGGGACAAACTCATACAATGAGCAGTTCTTC.

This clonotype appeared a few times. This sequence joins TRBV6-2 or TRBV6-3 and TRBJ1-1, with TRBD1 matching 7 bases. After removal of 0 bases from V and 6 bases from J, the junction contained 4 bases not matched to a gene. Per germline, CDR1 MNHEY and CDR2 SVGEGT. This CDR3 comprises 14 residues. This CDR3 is CASSYSTTGAEAFF. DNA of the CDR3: TGTGCCAGCAGTTACTCGACCACAGGGGCTGAAGCTTTCTTT.

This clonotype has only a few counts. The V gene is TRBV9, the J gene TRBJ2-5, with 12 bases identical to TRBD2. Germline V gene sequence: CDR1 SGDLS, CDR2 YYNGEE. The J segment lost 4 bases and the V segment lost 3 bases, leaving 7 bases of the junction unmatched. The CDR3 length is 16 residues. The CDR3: CASSARLLAGGETQYF. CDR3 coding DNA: TGTGCCAGCAGCGCAAGACTACTAGCGGGGGGAGAGACCCAGTACTTC.

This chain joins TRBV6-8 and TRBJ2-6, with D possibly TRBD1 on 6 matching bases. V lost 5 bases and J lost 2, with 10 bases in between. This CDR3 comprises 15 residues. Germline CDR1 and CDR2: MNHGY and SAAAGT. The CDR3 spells CASSPGEPGANVLTF. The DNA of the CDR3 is TGTGCCAGCAGTCCAGGGGAACCTGGGGCCAACGTCCTGACTTTC.

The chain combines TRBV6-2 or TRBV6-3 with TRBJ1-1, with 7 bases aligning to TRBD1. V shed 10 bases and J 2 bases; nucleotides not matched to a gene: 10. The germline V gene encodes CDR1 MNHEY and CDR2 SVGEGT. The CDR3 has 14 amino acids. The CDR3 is CATVKAGGNTEAFF. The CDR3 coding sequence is TGTGCCACCGTCAAGGCAGGGGGTAACACTGAAGCTTTCTTT.

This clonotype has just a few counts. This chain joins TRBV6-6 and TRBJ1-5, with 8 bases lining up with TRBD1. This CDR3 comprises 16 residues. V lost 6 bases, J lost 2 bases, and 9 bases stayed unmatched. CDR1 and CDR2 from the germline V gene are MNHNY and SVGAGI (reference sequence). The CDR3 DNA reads TGTGCCAGCAGCCTGGGACAGGATGATGGCAATCAGCCCCAGCATTTT. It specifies CASSLGQDDGNQPQHF.

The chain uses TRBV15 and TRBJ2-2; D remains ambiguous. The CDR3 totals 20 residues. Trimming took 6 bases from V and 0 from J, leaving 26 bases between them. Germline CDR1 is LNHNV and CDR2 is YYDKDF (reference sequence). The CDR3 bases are TGTGCCACCAGTCCCGTACCCCCACATGCCCGCTATGCGAACACCGGGGAGCTGTTTTTT. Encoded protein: CATSPVPPHARYANTGELFF.

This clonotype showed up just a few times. CDR3 nucleotides: TGTGCCATCAGCGAGGTAGAGGGATCCTCCTACAATGAGCAGTTCTTC. The encoded protein is CAISEVEGSSYNEQFF. The V call is TRBV10-3, the J call TRBJ2-1; tentative D call: TRBD2 (5 bases). V was clipped by 6 bases and J by 0 bases, with 15 bases between them. This CDR3 has 16 amino acids. The germline gives CDR1 ENHRY, CDR2 SYGVKD.

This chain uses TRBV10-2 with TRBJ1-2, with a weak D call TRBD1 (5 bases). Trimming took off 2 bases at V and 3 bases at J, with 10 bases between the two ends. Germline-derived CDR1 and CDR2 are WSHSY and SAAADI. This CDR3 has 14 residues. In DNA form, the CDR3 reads TGCGCCAGCAGTGAGGTAACCAGGGACTATGGCTACACCTTC. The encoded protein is CASSEVTRDYGYTF.

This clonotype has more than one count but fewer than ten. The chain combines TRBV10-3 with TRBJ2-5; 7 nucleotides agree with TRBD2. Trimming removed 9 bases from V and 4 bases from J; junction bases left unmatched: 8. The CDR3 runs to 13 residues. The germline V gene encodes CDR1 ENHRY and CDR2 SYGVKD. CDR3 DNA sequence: TGTGCCATAAGGGAGGGTCAAGGAGAGACCCAGTACTTC. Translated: CAIREGQGETQYF.